This T cell receptor (beta chain) was obtained from a study of shared clonotypes between healthy human individuals. The wider study: Three plates were used per donor for CD4 naive, three for CD4 memory, two for CD8 naive and one for CD8 memory. Regarding the study as a whole: Non-shared clonotypes showed lower generation probabilities than clonotypes common to all four donors. Richness estimates generally favored naive over memory subsets.

CD8 cells classed as naive were CD45RO-negative and positively selected for CCR7, excluding terminally differentiated effector memory CD45RA+ cells. This table comes from immunoSEQ multiplex PCR, and its TCRdb copy is limited to in-frame clones, with some not included. The repertoire holds about 820,000 clones, with about 92% as singletons. As regards this clone: The antigen remains unidentified.

CDR1 and CDR2 (germline): SGHDN, FVKESK. Trimming removed 4 bases at V and 2 bases at J, with 18 bases between. This CDR3 contains 16 residues. This clonotype was sampled from a man aged 30-40 years in good health. Sample: naive CD8+ T cells sorted from blood. V gene TRBV14 combines with J gene TRBJ2-7; possibly TRBD2 for D (6 bases). The CDR3 nucleotides read TGTGCCAGCAGCCCCCTAGGGAGCGGAGGGGCCTACGAGCAGTACTTC. Translation gives CASSPLGSGGAYEQYF. Filled out from reference TRBV14 and TRBJ2-7, the complete variable domain reads EAGVTQFPSHSVIEKGQTVTLRCDPISGHDNLYWYRRVMGKEIKFLLHFVKESKQDESGMPNNRFLAERTGGTYSTLKVQPAELEDSGVYFCASSPLGSGGAYEQYFGPGTRLTVT.